This TCR beta chain originates from a study of blood T cell repertoires in COVID-19. Study as a whole: In each case, the material was cDNA or gDNA derived from T cells, B-cell-depleted T cells, or PBMCs.

This CDR3 comprises 17 residues. Germline values: CDR1 SNHLY, CDR2 FYNNEI. J gave up 3 bases and V 5 bases, and 8 bases lay outside the gene matches. Using immunoSEQ multiplex PCR, the repertoire was profiled, and TCRdb retains in-frame clones only, with some absent. This sample yields roughly 290,000 clones, of which just under 85% are seen a single time; approximately 3.8% belongs to the top ten. The V call is TRBV2, the J call TRBJ2-2, with 11 bases that match TRBD2. The source of this sequence is a woman between 50 and 59 years old with active or convalescent COVID-19. Source material: peripheral blood. The CDR3 DNA is TGTGCCAGCAGTTATCTTGGACTAGCGGGCCACACCGGGGAGCTGTTTTTT. Translated: CASSYLGLAGHTGELFF.